The clone carrying this T cell receptor (beta chain) was seen a handful of times. The sample comes from a study of human T cells and chemical hapten exposure. About the study: Across samples, TCR yields varied, mostly owing to small differences in pooled library volumes.

The library tagged each cDNA molecule with unique molecular identifiers. TCRdb reanalysed the RACE reads using MiXCR and keeps one entry per CDR3 protein. This sample has tens of thousands of distinct CDR3 sequences, with over 8% found just once. Time point noted: healthy volunteer bleed at 2 weeks. Extraction of total RNA was performed on unfractionated whole blood. V lost 4 bases and J 0 bases, leaving 10 bases between the germline ends. CDR1 WSHSY and CDR2 SAAADI come from the germline V gene. CDR3 length equals 14 residues. This TCR was recovered from a female donor in good health. Some clones in this sample may be carry-over from other donors' samples. The source material was whole blood. V usage is TRBV10-2 and J usage is TRBJ2-7; D call uncertain. CDR3 nucleotides: TGCGCCAGCAGTGCGGCCGGGTACTCCTACGAGCAGTACTTC. It yields the protein CASSAAGYSYEQYF.